This is a list of T cell receptor beta chains from one sample in a study of cytotoxic CD8 clonotypes in ibrutinib-treated CLL. Clones were read by immunoSEQ multiplex PCR, and TCRdb kept only the in-frame ones, dropping some. Of about 200,000 clones listed, about 75% are singletons. Sequenced material: PBMCs, taken after 12 months of ibrutinib treatment. The receptors originated from a human donor with chronic lymphocytic leukemia. The CDR3 runs from the conserved cysteine through the conserved F or W. D genes are given only for firm matches. Size is stated for part of the rows, as once, few or many counts, or as a class when the clone is expanded.

size | J | V | D | CDR3 | DNA
. | TRBJ1-2 | TRBV6-5 | . | CASTLKGEGYTF | TGTGCCAGCACTTTAAAGGGGGAGGGCTACACCTTC
few | TRBJ1-1 | TRBV7-9 | TRBD1 | CASSLTTGQGTEAFF | TGTGCCAGCAGCTTAACGACAGGGCAGGGCACTGAAGCTTTCTTT
. | TRBJ2-7 | TRBV28 | TRBD2 | CASSSPGTSGHYEQYF | TGTGCCAGCAGTAGTCCAGGGACTAGCGGCCACTACGAGCAGTACTTC
few | TRBJ2-7 | TRBV28 | . | CASRHYEQYF | TGTGCCAGCAGGCACTACGAGCAGTACTTC
once | TRBJ1-3 | TRBV7-2 | . | CASSPTTGSGNTIYF | TGTGCCAGCAGCCCCACAACAGGGTCCGGAAACACCATATATTTT
. | TRBJ2-5 | TRBV5-1 | . | CASSPAGLGETQYF | TGCGCCAGCTCTCCCGCGGGACTCGGGGAGACCCAGTACTTC
few | TRBJ1-1 | TRBV27 | . | CASSSTRMNTEAFF | TGTGCCAGCAGTTCTACACGAATGAACACTGAAGCTTTCTTT
. | TRBJ1-2 | TRBV5-1 | . | CASSGWVGSPDGYTF | TGCGCCAGCAGCGGTTGGGTGGGGTCCCCTGATGGCTACACCTTC
. | TRBJ1-1 | TRBV11-2 | TRBD1 | CASSSTGVRGTEAFF | TGTGCCAGCAGTTCTACAGGGGTAAGGGGCACTGAAGCTTTCTTT
few | TRBJ1-6 | TRBV27 | TRBD1 | CASRGQSYNSPLHF | TGTGCCAGCAGGGGACAGTCATATAATTCACCCCTCCACTTT
. | TRBJ2-5 | TRBV30 | . | CAWSVGGASGETQYF | TGTGCCTGGAGTGTAGGGGGGGCTAGCGGAGAGACCCAGTACTTC
. | TRBJ1-2 | TRBV29-1 | . | CSVDAGLRYGYTF | TGCAGCGTTGACGCCGGACTGAGGTATGGCTACACCTTC
. | TRBJ2-3 | TRBV7-3 | TRBD2 | CASSPTSLVTDTQYF | TGTGCCAGCAGCCCGACTAGCTTAGTCACAGATACGCAGTATTTT
. | TRBJ2-3 | TRBV7-3 | TRBD1 | CASSPGQGPDTQYF | TGTGCCAGCAGCCCGGGACAGGGCCCAGATACGCAGTATTTT
. | TRBJ2-2 | TRBV27 | TRBD2 | CASSPHLGTSGVTGELFF | TGTGCCAGCAGTCCCCATCTCGGGACTAGCGGGGTTACCGGGGAGCTGTTTTTT
. | TRBJ1-5 | TRBV6-5 | . | CASGDRNQPQHF | TGTGCCAGCGGGGACCGTAATCAGCCCCAGCATTTT
. | TRBJ1-1 | TRBV11-2 | . | CASSLDRLRLTEAFF | TGTGCCAGCAGCTTAGATCGACTCAGGCTCACTGAAGCTTTCTTT
once | TRBJ1-4 | TRBV19 | . | CASRSTGGPLFF | TGTGCCAGTAGATCCACAGGCGGTCCCCTGTTTTTT
. | TRBJ2-2 | TRBV5-1 | TRBD1 | CASSFDRGRTGELFF | TGCGCCAGCAGCTTTGACAGGGGGCGCACCGGGGAGCTGTTTTTT
. | TRBJ2-1 | TRBV10-3 | TRBD2 | CAIDRGGSYNEQFF | TGTGCCATCGATCGGGGCGGGAGTTACAATGAGCAGTTCTTC
. | TRBJ1-5 | TRBV5-1 | . | CASSLWSNQPQHF | TGCGCCAGCAGCTTGTGGTCCAATCAGCCCCAGCATTTT
. | TRBJ1-4 | TRBV2 | TRBD1 | CASSSDRGREKLFF | TGTGCCAGCAGCTCGGACAGGGGGCGGGAAAAACTGTTTTTT
. | TRBJ1-5 | TRBV30 | . | CAWSAPPYPNQPQHF | TGTGCCTGGAGTGCCCCTCCCTACCCCAATCAGCCCCAGCATTTT
. | TRBJ2-3 | TRBV7-2 | . | CASSSYNPPRSDTQYF | TGTGCCAGCAGCTCCTACAACCCCCCTAGGTCAGATACGCAGTATTTT
. | TRBJ2-7 | TRBV18 | TRBD2 | CASSSGTSGYEQYF | TGTGCCAGCTCATCGGGGACTAGCGGCTACGAGCAGTACTTC
few | TRBJ1-2 | TRBV28 | TRBD1 | CASTTQGQGRDYGYTF | TGTGCCAGTACAACCCAGGGACAGGGGAGGGACTATGGCTACACCTTC
. | TRBJ1-4 | TRBV30 | . | CAWTGGGRATNEKLFF | TGTGCCTGGACCGGTGGAGGAAGAGCAACTAATGAAAAACTGTTTTTT
. | TRBJ1-5 | TRBV19 | . | CASSKQGNNQPQHF | TGTGCCAGTAGTAAACAGGGAAATAATCAGCCCCAGCATTTT
few | TRBJ2-5 | TRBV5-6 | . | CASQAWNVETQYF | TGTGCCAGCCAAGCTTGGAATGTTGAGACCCAGTACTTC
few | TRBJ2-2 | TRBV6-6 | . | CASSYGPITGELFF | TGTGCCAGCAGTTACGGCCCGATCACCGGGGAGCTGTTTTTT
few | TRBJ2-7 | TRBV2 | . | CASRQGQTSYEQYF | TGTGCCAGCAGGCAGGGGCAGACCTCCTACGAGCAGTACTTC
. | TRBJ2-1 | TRBV5-1 | TRBD1 | CASSFGTVSSYNEQFF | TGCGCCAGCAGCTTCGGGACAGTTAGCTCCTACAATGAGCAGTTCTTC
. | TRBJ2-7 | TRBV29-1 | . | CSVEGHVGNTYEQYF | TGCAGCGTTGAAGGACACGTCGGAAATACCTACGAGCAGTACTTC
. | TRBJ1-2 | TRBV28 | TRBD1 | CASSQPQGVSYGYTF | TGTGCCAGCAGTCAGCCACAGGGGGTGAGCTATGGCTACACCTTC
. | TRBJ1-2 | TRBV30 | . | CAWSGGTGYTF | TGTGCCTGGAGTGGGGGGACAGGCTACACCTTC
. | TRBJ1-1 | TRBV29-1 | . | CSVGKGDTEAFF | TGCAGCGTAGGTAAAGGGGACACTGAAGCTTTCTTT
. | TRBJ1-3 | TRBV21-1 | . | CASRSQASSIYF | TGTGCCAGCAGGAGCCAGGCGTCCAGCATATATTTT
. | TRBJ2-5 | TRBV7-6 | . | CASSPTQQETQYF | TGTGCCAGCAGTCCGACTCAACAAGAGACCCAGTACTTC
. | TRBJ2-1 | TRBV7-3 | TRBD2 | CASSSSSAGVSEQFF | TGTGCCAGCAGCTCCTCCTCCGCGGGAGTTAGTGAGCAGTTCTTC
. | TRBJ2-1 | TRBV2 | TRBD2 | CASRTGTSGSDEQFF | TGTGCCAGCAGAACCGGGACTAGCGGGAGCGACGAGCAGTTCTTC
. | TRBJ1-2 | TRBV30 | . | CAWSVGRYYGYTF | TGTGCCTGGAGTGTAGGACGGTACTATGGCTACACCTTC
. | TRBJ1-1 | TRBV19 | . | CASSIPRGAEAFF | TGTGCCAGTAGTATCCCGAGGGGCGCTGAAGCTTTCTTT
. | TRBJ2-1 | TRBV7-9 | TRBD2 | CASSLARLAGTYNEQFF | TGTGCCAGCAGCTTAGCGCGACTAGCGGGCACCTACAATGAGCAGTTCTTC
. | TRBJ1-1 | TRBV5-6 | . | CASSLETGAGAFF | TGTGCCAGCAGCTTGGAGACGGGGGCGGGTGCTTTCTTT
once | TRBJ2-1 | TRBV18 | . | CASSPGGPGARGNEQFF | TGTGCCAGCTCACCCGGAGGGCCGGGGGCGCGGGGGAATGAGCAGTTCTTC